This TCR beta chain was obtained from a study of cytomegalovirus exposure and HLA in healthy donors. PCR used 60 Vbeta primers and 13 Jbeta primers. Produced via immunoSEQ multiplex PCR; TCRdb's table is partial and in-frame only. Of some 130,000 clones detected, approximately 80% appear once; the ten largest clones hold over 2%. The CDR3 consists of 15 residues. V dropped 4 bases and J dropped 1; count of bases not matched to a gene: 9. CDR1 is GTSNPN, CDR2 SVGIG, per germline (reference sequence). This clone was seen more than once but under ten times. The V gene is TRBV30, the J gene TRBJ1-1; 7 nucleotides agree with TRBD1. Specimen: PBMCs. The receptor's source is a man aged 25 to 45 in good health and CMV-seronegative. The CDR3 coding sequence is TGTGCCTGGAATAGACAGGGAGACGGGAACACTGAAGCTTTCTTT. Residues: CAWNRQGDGNTEAFF.